A selection of T cell receptor beta chains follows, all from one sample in a study of shared T cell receptors in the human thymus. Here immunoSEQ multiplex PCR was the method, and the copy in TCRdb shows in-frame clones only, minus some. The repertoire holds roughly 410,000 clones, with over 90% as singletons. Material: thymocytes. Every receptor here comes from a human donor. The CDR3 runs from the conserved cysteine through the conserved F or W. D genes are given only for firm matches. Rows may omit the clone size; those that give it use once, few, many or a size class.

CDR3 protein	CDR3 DNA	V gene	clone size	D gene	J gene
CASSPPEGGSAPEQYF	TGTGCCAGCTCACCACCCGAGGGAGGCAGTGCTCCCGAGCAGTACTTC	TRBV18	.	.	TRBJ2-7
CAWSRVAGAPSSYNEQFF	TGTGCCTGGAGTCGGGTAGCGGGAGCCCCAAGCTCCTACAATGAGCAGTTCTTC	TRBV30	.	TRBD2	TRBJ2-1
CASSHPSRDTQYF	TGTGCCAGCAGCCATCCTAGCCGAGATACGCAGTATTTT	TRBV4-2	.	.	TRBJ2-3
CASTRGETSGYNEQFF	TGTGCCAGCACCCGAGGGGAGACTAGCGGTTACAATGAGCAGTTCTTC	TRBV28	.	TRBD2	TRBJ2-1
CASSVYYEQYF	TGCGCCAGCAGTGTCTACTACGAGCAGTACTTC	TRBV10-2	.	.	TRBJ2-7
CASSPGQRYEQYF	TGTGCCAGCAGCCCGGGACAGCGTTACGAGCAGTACTTC	TRBV5-8	.	TRBD1	TRBJ2-7
CASRSAEGNYGYTF	TGTGCCAGTAGGAGCGCTGAGGGGAACTATGGCTACACCTTC	TRBV19	.	.	TRBJ1-2
CASSLYWNYGYTF	TGTGCCAGCAGTTTATATTGGAACTATGGCTACACCTTC	TRBV28	.	.	TRBJ1-2
CASSEYRSSYEQYF	TGTGCCAGCAGTGAATACAGGAGCTCCTACGAGCAGTACTTC	TRBV25-1	.	.	TRBJ2-7
CASSPPGLRGTYEQYF	TGTGCCAGCTCACCCCCCGGACTGCGGGGGACCTACGAGCAGTACTTC	TRBV18	.	TRBD2	TRBJ2-7
CASSLLRENTDEQYF	TGTGCCAGCAGTTTATTAAGGGAGAATACGGACGAGCAGTACTTC	TRBV28	once	.	TRBJ2-7